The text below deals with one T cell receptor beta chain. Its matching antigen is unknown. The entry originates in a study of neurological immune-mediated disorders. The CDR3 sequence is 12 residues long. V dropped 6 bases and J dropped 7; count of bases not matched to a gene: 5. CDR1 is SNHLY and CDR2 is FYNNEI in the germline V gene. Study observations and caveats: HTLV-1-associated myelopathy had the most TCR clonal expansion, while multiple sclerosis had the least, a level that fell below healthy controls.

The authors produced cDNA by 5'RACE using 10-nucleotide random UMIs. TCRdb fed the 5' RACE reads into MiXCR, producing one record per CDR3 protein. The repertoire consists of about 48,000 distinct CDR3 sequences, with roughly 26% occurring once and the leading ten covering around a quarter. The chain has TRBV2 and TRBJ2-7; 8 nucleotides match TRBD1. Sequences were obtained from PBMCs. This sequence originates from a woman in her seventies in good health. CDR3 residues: CASRTGVEEQYF. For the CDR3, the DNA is TGTGCCAGCAGGACAGGGGTAGAAGAGCAGTACTTC.